This entry lists 14 T cell receptor beta chains sequenced from one sample in a study of T cell responses to AZD1222 COVID-19 vaccine. The table came from immunoSEQ multiplex PCR; TCRdb's copy has only in-frame clones and leaves some out. The table has fewer than 150,000 clones, 85% to 90% seen once. Material: peripheral blood, obtained 28 days after the second AZD1222 dose. These receptors originate from an adult who received the AZD1222 COVID-19 vaccine.

This sequence joins TRBV12-5 and TRBJ2-7; possibly TRBD1 for D (6 bases). This CDR3 is 16 amino acids long. The ends were cut back, 5 bases at V and 4 bases at J, with 21 bases in the middle. Germline V gene lookup returns CDR1 LGHNT and CDR2 FRNRAP. As DNA, the CDR3 is TGTGCTAGTGGTCCGAGCCGTCAGGGGATTGTATACGAGCAGTACTTC. Amino acid sequence: CASGPSRQGIVYEQYF.

This sequence joins TRBV10-3 and TRBJ1-1; TRBD1 agrees at 9 bases. V dropped 6 bases and J dropped 11; count of bases not matched to a gene: 4. The CDR3 length is 11 residues. The V gene's germline CDR1 is ENHRY and CDR2 SYGVKD. In nucleotides, the CDR3 is TGTGCCATCAGAGGGACAGGGTACGCTTTCTTT. This codes for CAIRGTGYAFF.

This clone was detected once. The genes are TRBV13 and TRBJ1-2, with D possibly being TRBD1 (5 bases). V shed 5 bases and J shed 8 bases, with 18 bases lying between them. Germline V gives CDR1 PRHDT, CDR2 FYEKMQ (reference sequence). The CDR3 runs 14 residues. CDR3: CASSLYTSGTGYTF. The CDR3 DNA reads TGTGCCAGCAGCCTATATACGTCCGGGACGGGCTACACCTTC.

The chain carries TRBV5-4 and TRBJ2-1; maybe TRBD2 (5 bases). The CDR3 consists of 13 residues. V was clipped by 4 bases and J by 9 bases, with 14 bases between them. In germline, CDR1 is SGHNT, CDR2 YYREEE (reference sequence). The CDR3 loop reads CASSPHYGGEQFF. CDR3 in DNA: TGTGCCAGCAGCCCCCACTATGGAGGTGAGCAGTTCTTC.

V is TRBV5-1 and J is TRBJ2-1; D gene unclear. Trimming removed 5 bases from V and 0 bases from J, with 12 bases in between. CDR1 and CDR2 (germline): SGHRS, YFSETQ. This CDR3 region has 15 residues. CDR3 nucleotides: TGCGCCAGCAGTTACGTTTCACGCTCCTACAATGAGCAGTTCTTC. Translating it yields CASSYVSRSYNEQFF.

The chain links TRBV24-1 to TRBJ1-1; no definite D call. The germline gives CDR1 KGHDR, CDR2 SFDVKD. The CDR3 covers 12 residues. Trimming took off 5 bases at V and 0 bases at J, with 3 bases between the two ends. The CDR3 region is CATSGLNTEAFF. Written as DNA, the CDR3 is TGTGCCACCAGTGGATTGAACACTGAAGCTTTCTTT.

The rearrangement links TRBV6-5 to TRBJ1-4; no reliable D call. The CDR3 length is 15 residues. Germline lookup yields CDR1 MNHEY and CDR2 SVGAGI. V was pared by 8 bases and J by 0 bases, with 13 bases between. CDR3 in amino acids: CASSVTRSTNEKLFF. The CDR3 DNA sequence: TGTGCCAGCTCAGTTACCCGATCAACTAATGAAAAACTGTTTTTT.

This chain uses TRBV10-2 with TRBJ2-7; TRBD2 matches at 7 bases. The ends lost 4 bases at V and 7 bases at J; junction bases unmatched: 16. CDR1 and CDR2 from the germline V gene are WSHSY and SAAADI. The CDR3 is 16 residues long. The CDR3 DNA reads as TGCGCCAGCAGTGCGATTAAGGCGGGAGTCCTCGGAGAGCAGTACTTC. The encoded protein is CASSAIKAGVLGEQYF.

V usage is TRBV7-2 and J usage is TRBJ2-1, with a weak D call TRBD1 (6 bases). The CDR3 loop spans 14 amino acids. Per the germline V gene, CDR1 is SGHTA and CDR2 is FQGNSA. Trimming shortened V by 6 bases and J by 2 bases, and 11 bases separated the two germline ends. The CDR3 loop reads CASRKGQTYNEQFF. The CDR3 DNA reads as TGTGCCAGCAGAAAAGGACAGACCTACAATGAGCAGTTCTTC.

The V and J genes are TRBV12-3 or TRBV12-4 and TRBJ1-1; D call uncertain. The CDR3 loop spans 12 amino acids. The V end lost 7 bases, the J end lost 1 base, and 7 bases lay between the germline ends. In nucleotides, the CDR3 is TGTGCCAGCATGGAAGGGAACACTGAAGCTTTCTTT. It yields the protein CASMEGNTEAFF.

CDR3 sequence (DNA): TGTGCCAGCACAAGACTAGCGGGACCCCTCGAGCAGTACTTC. It specifies CASTRLAGPLEQYF. The chain couples TRBV2 to TRBJ2-7; 11 nucleotides align to TRBD2. CDR3 length equals 14 residues. CDR1 SNHLY and CDR2 FYNNEI come from the germline V gene. V shed 7 bases and J 6 bases; nucleotides not matched to a gene: 8. Together with reference TRBV2 and TRBJ2-7, the CDR3 gives the full variable domain: EPEVTQTPSHQVTQMGQEVILRCVPISNHLYFYWYRQILGQKVEFLVSFYNNEISEKSEIFDDQFSVERPDGSNFTLKIRSTKLEDSAMYFCASTRLAGPLEQYFGPGTRLTVT.

The J gene is TRBJ1-1, the V gene TRBV7-6, with TRBD1 matching over 12 bases. This CDR3 is built from 16 residues. With 5 bases clipped from V and 1 base from J, the junction kept 5 bases outside the gene matches. Germline CDR1 and CDR2: SGHVS and FNYEAQ. This CDR3 is CASSGGTGGGNTEAFF. CDR3 DNA sequence: TGTGCCAGCAGCGGAGGGACAGGGGGCGGGAACACTGAAGCTTTCTTT.

The chain carries TRBV13 and TRBJ2-1; the D gene is possibly TRBD2 (5 bases). The CDR3 is 15 amino acids. V was pared by 1 base and J by 1 base, with 8 bases between. Germline V lookup: CDR1 PRHDT, CDR2 FYEKMQ (reference sequence). The CDR3 bases are TGTGCCAGCAGCTTAGATCCGGGATCCTACAATGAGCAGTTCTTC. This codes for CASSLDPGSYNEQFF.

J is TRBJ2-3 and V is TRBV18, with D unresolved. Trimming took off 5 bases at V and 4 bases at J, with 7 bases between the two ends. The CDR3 consists of 12 residues. Germline loops: CDR1 KGHSH, CDR2 LQKENI. CDR3 nucleotide sequence: TGTGCCAGCTCAGCCTTAGCAGATACGCAGTATTTT. It yields the protein CASSALADTQYF.